This TCR beta chain was sequenced during a study of blood T cell repertoires in COVID-19. About the research overall: Acute-phase and convalescent COVID-19 samples originated in the United States, Italy and Spain.

Sequenced by immunoSEQ multiplex PCR; TCRdb stores in-frame clones only, minus some. The sample has about 270,000 clones; 82% are singletons. This CDR3 is 13 amino acids long. The V end was cut by 2 bases, the J end by 7 bases, with 6 bases between. Germline V gives CDR1 ENHRY, CDR2 SYGVKD. Sequenced material: peripheral blood. The origin of this receptor is a woman aged 18-29 years with acute or convalescent COVID-19. This sequence joins TRBV10-3 and TRBJ1-6; D remains unclear. Here the CDR3 reads CAISEGGNSPLHF. In nucleotides, the CDR3 is TGTGCCATCAGTGAGGGAGGGAATTCACCCCTCCACTTT.